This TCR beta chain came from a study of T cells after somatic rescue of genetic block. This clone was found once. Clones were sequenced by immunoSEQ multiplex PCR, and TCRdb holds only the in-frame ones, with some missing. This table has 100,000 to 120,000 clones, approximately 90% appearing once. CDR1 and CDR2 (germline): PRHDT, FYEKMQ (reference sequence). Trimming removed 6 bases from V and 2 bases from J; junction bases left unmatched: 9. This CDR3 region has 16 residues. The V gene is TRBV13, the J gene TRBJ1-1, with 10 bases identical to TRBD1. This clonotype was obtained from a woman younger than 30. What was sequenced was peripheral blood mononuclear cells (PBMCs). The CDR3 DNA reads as TGTGCCAGCAGGTCGGGACAGGGGATAGGAAACACTGAAGCTTTCTTT. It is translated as CASRSGQGIGNTEAFF.